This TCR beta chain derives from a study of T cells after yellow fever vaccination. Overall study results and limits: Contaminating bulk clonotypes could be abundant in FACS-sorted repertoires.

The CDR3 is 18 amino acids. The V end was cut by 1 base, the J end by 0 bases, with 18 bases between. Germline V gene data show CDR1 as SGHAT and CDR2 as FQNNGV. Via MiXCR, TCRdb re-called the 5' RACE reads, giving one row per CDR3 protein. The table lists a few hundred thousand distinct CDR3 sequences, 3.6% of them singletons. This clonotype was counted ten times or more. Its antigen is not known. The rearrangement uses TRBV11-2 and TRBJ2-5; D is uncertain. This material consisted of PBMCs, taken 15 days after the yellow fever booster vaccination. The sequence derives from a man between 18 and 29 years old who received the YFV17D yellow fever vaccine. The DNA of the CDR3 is TGTGCCAGCAGCTTAGCCACCTATCCTTTACTGTACCAAGAGACCCAGTACTTC. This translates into CASSLATYPLLYQETQYF.